The clone carrying this T cell receptor beta chain has just one count. These data are taken from a study of control samples from healthy donors and cancer patients. The protocol was immunoSEQ multiplex PCR, while the TCRdb copy is restricted to in-frame clones and leaves out a portion. Of about 130,000 clones detected, roughly 94% appear once; the ten largest clones hold over 12%. This CDR3 spans 11 amino acids. Germline CDR1 is SGHAT and CDR2 is FQNNGV. The germline V and J ends were trimmed by 5 bases and 7 bases, with 8 bases remaining between them. The sequence derives from a man aged 55 to 70 with colorectal cancer. Sequencing was carried out using PBMCs. The rearrangement joins TRBV11-2 to TRBJ2-5, with D perhaps TRBD1 (6 bases). This CDR3 is CASSAQGTQYF. DNA of the CDR3: TGTGCCAGCAGCGCACAGGGGACCCAGTACTTC.